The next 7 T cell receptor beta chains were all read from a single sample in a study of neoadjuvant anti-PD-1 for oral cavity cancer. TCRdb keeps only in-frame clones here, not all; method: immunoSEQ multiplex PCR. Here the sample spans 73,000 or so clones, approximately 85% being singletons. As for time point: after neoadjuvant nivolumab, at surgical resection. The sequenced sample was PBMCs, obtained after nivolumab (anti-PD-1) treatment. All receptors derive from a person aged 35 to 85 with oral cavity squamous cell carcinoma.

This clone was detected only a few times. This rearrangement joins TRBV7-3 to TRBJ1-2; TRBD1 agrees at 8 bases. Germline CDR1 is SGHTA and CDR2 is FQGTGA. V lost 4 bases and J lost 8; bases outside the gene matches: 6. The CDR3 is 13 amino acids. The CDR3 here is CASSSTGAGGYTF. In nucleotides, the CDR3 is TGTGCCAGCAGCTCGACAGGGGCCGGGGGCTACACCTTC.

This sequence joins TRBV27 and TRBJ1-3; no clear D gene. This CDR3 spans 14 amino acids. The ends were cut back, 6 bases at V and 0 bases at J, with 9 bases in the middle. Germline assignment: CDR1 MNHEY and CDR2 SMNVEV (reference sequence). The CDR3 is CASRPTSSGNTIYF. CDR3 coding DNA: TGTGCCAGCAGACCGACTAGCTCTGGAAACACCATATATTTT.

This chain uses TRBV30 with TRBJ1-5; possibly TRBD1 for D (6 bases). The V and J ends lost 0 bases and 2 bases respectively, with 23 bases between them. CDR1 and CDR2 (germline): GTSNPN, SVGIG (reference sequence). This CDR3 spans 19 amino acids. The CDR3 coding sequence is TGTGCCTGGAGTGTTCGGGGGGCTCCCGTAAGTGGGGGCAATCAGCCCCAGCATTTT. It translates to CAWSVRGAPVSGGNQPQHF. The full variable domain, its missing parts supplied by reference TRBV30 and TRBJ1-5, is SQTIHQWPATLVQPVGSPLSLECTVEGTSNPNLYWYRQAAGRGLQLLFYSVGIGQISSEVPQNLSASRPQDRQFILSSKKLLLSDSGFYLCAWSVRGAPVSGGNQPQHFGDGTRLSIL.

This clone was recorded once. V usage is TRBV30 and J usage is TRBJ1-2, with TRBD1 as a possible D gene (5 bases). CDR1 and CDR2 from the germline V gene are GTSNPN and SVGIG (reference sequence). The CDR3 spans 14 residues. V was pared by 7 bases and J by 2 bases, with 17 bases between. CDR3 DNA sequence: TGTGCCTCCTTTCCAAGTGCAGGGAACTATGGCTACACCTTC. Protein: CASFPSAGNYGYTF.

The CDR3 is CASSQGQSSYEQYF. The CDR3 region has the DNA TGTGCCAGTAGTCAGGGACAGAGCTCCTACGAGCAGTACTTC. V usage is TRBV19 and J usage is TRBJ2-7, with 7 bases fitting TRBD1. The germline V gene has CDR1 LNHDA and CDR2 SQIVND (reference sequence). V dropped 5 bases and J dropped 0; count of bases not matched to a gene: 4. This CDR3 region has 14 residues.

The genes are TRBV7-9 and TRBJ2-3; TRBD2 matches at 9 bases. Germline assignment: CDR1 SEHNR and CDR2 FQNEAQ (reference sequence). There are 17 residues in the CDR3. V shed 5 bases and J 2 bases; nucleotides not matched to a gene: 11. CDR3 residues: CASSPRLAVIVTDTQYF. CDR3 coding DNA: TGTGCCAGCAGCCCAAGACTAGCGGTTATCGTCACAGATACGCAGTATTTT.

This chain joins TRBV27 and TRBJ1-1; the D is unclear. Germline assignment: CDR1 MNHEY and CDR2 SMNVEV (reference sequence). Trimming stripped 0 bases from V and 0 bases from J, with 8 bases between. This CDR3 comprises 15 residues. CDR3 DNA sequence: TGTGCCAGCAGTTTATCTTTTGGATTGAACACTGAAGCTTTCTTT. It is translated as CASSLSFGLNTEAFF.